Listed below are T cell receptor beta chains from one sample, sequenced in a study of glioma-infiltrating T cells after dendritic cell vaccination. Data came from immunoSEQ multiplex PCR; TCRdb stores just in-frame clones and leaves some out. The sample carries roughly 100,000 clones, approximately 80% recorded once. Sequences were derived from blood, sampled before dendritic cell vaccination. The receptors stem from a human donor with glioblastoma. Both conserved end residues are part of each CDR3. The D gene is left open where the match is weak. Size is stated for part of the rows, as once, few or many counts, or as a class when the clone is expanded.

V gene,J gene,clone size,D gene,CDR3 DNA,CDR3 protein
TRBV5-1,TRBJ2-3,NA,TRBD2,TGCGCCAGCAGCCCCAGGGATCGGGGGGGCACAGATACGCAGTATTTT,CASSPRDRGGTDTQYF
TRBV30,TRBJ2-3,NA,TRBD2,TGTGCCTGGAGTGGTAGCGGGGGGGCCTTCTCGCAGTATTTT,CAWSGSGGAFSQYF
TRBV6-5,TRBJ2-1,NA,TRBD2,TGTGCCAGCAGTTGGTCTAGCGGGGGGGCCAATGAGCAGTTCTTC,CASSWSSGGANEQFF
TRBV5-1,TRBJ1-1,once,TRBD1,TGCGCCAGCAGCTCGGGACAAGGGGGCTTTAACACTGAAGCTTTCTTT,CASSSGQGGFNTEAFF
TRBV6-1,TRBJ1-5,NA,NA,TGTGCCAGCCTCGATAGCCAGGGTAGCCAGCCCCAGCATTTT,CASLDSQGSQPQHF
TRBV7-2,TRBJ2-3,NA,TRBD2,TGTGCCAGCAGCTTAACATCGACTAGCGGGGCTTTTTCAGCTACGCAGTATTTT,CASSLTSTSGAFSATQYF
TRBV7-2,TRBJ1-6,NA,TRBD1,TGTGCCAGCAGCTCCAGGACAGGGGGGTCACCCCTCCACTTT,CASSSRTGGSPLHF
TRBV6-6,TRBJ1-5,NA,NA,TGTGCCAGCAGCGAAGAGTATAGCAATCAGCCCCAGCATTTT,CASSEEYSNQPQHF
TRBV7-8,TRBJ2-2,NA,NA,TGTGCCAGCAGCCCCCGGGGGACCCTCGCGGGCACCGGGGAGCTGTTTTTT,CASSPRGTLAGTGELFF
TRBV5-1,TRBJ1-1,NA,NA,TGCGCCAGCAGCTTACAGGTGTGGGGCACTGAAGCTTTCTTT,CASSLQVWGTEAFF
TRBV19,TRBJ1-5,NA,TRBD1,TGTGCCAGTAGCCAAACAGGGGCCAGGAATCAGCCCCAGCATTTT,CASSQTGARNQPQHF
TRBV18,TRBJ1-2,NA,NA,TGTGCCAGCTCACCGGCCAGTGCGGGGGCGAAAGGCTACACCTTC,CASSPASAGAKGYTF
TRBV7-9,TRBJ2-7,NA,NA,TGTGCCAGCAGCCCCCGGACAGCCGCCTACGAGCAGTACTTC,CASSPRTAAYEQYF
TRBV6-5,TRBJ2-3,NA,TRBD2,TGTGCCACCCTAGCGGGGGGGACAGATACGCAGTATTTT,CATLAGGTDTQYF
TRBV2,TRBJ1-5,NA,NA,TGTGCCAGCAGCGGCGGGTGGCGTGGCAATCAGCCCCAGCATTTT,CASSGGWRGNQPQHF
TRBV5-4,TRBJ2-1,NA,TRBD2,TGTGCCAGCGCCCCAGCGGGATCGAATGAGCAGTTCTTC,CASAPAGSNEQFF
TRBV11-3,TRBJ2-3,NA,NA,TGTGCCAGCAGCTCTGCCAGGGGAGATACGCAGTATTTT,CASSSARGDTQYF
TRBV18,TRBJ1-5,once,NA,TGTGCCAGCTCACCCTCGGGGGTCGATCAGCCCCAGCATTTT,CASSPSGVDQPQHF
TRBV5-1,TRBJ1-4,few,NA,TGCGCCAGCAGCTTGTCCCAGCGTAATGAAAAACTGTTTTTT,CASSLSQRNEKLFF
TRBV7-2,TRBJ1-1,few,TRBD1,TGTGCCAGCAGCCCCCCCGGGACAGCGAACACTGAAGCTTTCTTT,CASSPPGTANTEAFF
TRBV6-1,TRBJ1-1,NA,NA,TGTGCCAGCAGTGACTGGCCCAGGGGACCCGCTTTGGGGACTGAAGCTTTCTTT,CASSDWPRGPALGTEAFF
TRBV6-1,TRBJ1-6,NA,TRBD1,TGTGCCAGCAGCAAAGACAGGGAGAGATCACCCCTCCACTTT,CASSKDRERSPLHF
TRBV5-4,TRBJ1-1,few,TRBD1,TGTGCCAGCAGCCGCAGGGGGATCAACACTGAAGCTTTCTTT,CASSRRGINTEAFF
TRBV19,TRBJ1-1,NA,TRBD1,TGTGCCAGTAGTATAGCAGGGGGCTCATGGACTGAAGCTTTCTTT,CASSIAGGSWTEAFF
TRBV11-2,TRBJ2-7,NA,TRBD2,TGTGCCAGCAGCGCCGGACTAGCGGGGTCCCACGAGCAGTACTTC,CASSAGLAGSHEQYF
TRBV7-8,TRBJ2-6,NA,NA,TGTGCCAGCAGCTTAGAACGTGGGCTTGGGGCCAACGTCCTGACTTTC,CASSLERGLGANVLTF
TRBV29-1,TRBJ2-7,NA,TRBD2,TGCAGCTTTACGGGGGGATCCTACGAGCAGTACTTC,CSFTGGSYEQYF
TRBV29-1,TRBJ1-3,NA,TRBD1,TGCAGCGTTCACGGACAGGGCGTCGACACCATATATTTT,CSVHGQGVDTIYF
TRBV7-2,TRBJ2-2,NA,NA,TGTGCCAGCAGCTTTCTAGAGGCCGGGGAGCTGTTTTTT,CASSFLEAGELFF
TRBV7-8,TRBJ2-7,few,TRBD2,TGTGCCAGCAGCAAGGGACTAGCGGGGGAAGAGCAGTACTTC,CASSKGLAGEEQYF
TRBV2,TRBJ2-1,NA,TRBD1,TGTGCCAGCAGGGGCAGGGGGCTCTACAATGAGCAGTTCTTC,CASRGRGLYNEQFF
TRBV19,TRBJ1-2,NA,TRBD1,TGTGCCAGTAAAGACAGGGCGCCTACTAACTATGGCTACACCTTC,CASKDRAPTNYGYTF
TRBV7-9,TRBJ2-7,NA,NA,TGTGCCAGCAGCTCTTCAGGGCCCTACGAGCAGTACTTC,CASSSSGPYEQYF
TRBV2,TRBJ2-7,once,NA,TGTGCCAGCAACAGTTGGGACATCTCCTACGAGCAGTACTTC,CASNSWDISYEQYF
TRBV10-1,TRBJ1-1,NA,TRBD1,TGCGCCAGCAGAGGGACAGGGGGTGGTGGGAACACTGAAGCTTTCTTT,CASRGTGGGGNTEAFF
TRBV5-1,TRBJ2-7,NA,NA,TGCGCCAGCAGCTTGTACACAGGCCGCTCCTACGAGCAGTACTTC,CASSLYTGRSYEQYF
TRBV7-2,TRBJ2-5,NA,NA,TGTGCCAGCAGCTTAGTCGTCCAGACCCAGTACTTC,CASSLVVQTQYF
TRBV9,TRBJ1-2,once,NA,TGTGCCAGCAGCGTAATCCCAGGGGACTATGGCTACACCTTC,CASSVIPGDYGYTF
TRBV7-2,TRBJ2-3,NA,NA,TGTGCCAGCAGCCTGGTAGGGGGGGGGCTGGTAGATACGCAGTATTTT,CASSLVGGGLVDTQYF
TRBV4-3,TRBJ2-7,NA,TRBD1,TGCGCCAGCAGCCGGGACAGGGACATGTACGAGCAGTACTTC,CASSRDRDMYEQYF
TRBV6-4,TRBJ2-1,NA,TRBD1,TGTGCCAGCAGTTCCAGGGGGCGTTTGAACAATGAGCAGTTCTTC,CASSSRGRLNNEQFF
TRBV6-5,TRBJ2-7,once,NA,TGTGCCACCAAATCCAGCTCCTACGAGCAGTACTTC,CATKSSSYEQYF
TRBV10-3,TRBJ2-5,NA,TRBD2,TGTGCCATCAGTGAGTTGAGCGGGGGGGCACTCGAGACCCAGTACTTC,CAISELSGGALETQYF
TRBV10-3,TRBJ2-7,few,NA,TGTGCCATCAGTGACATCCGGGTCTACGAGCAGTACTTC,CAISDIRVYEQYF
TRBV7-9,TRBJ2-1,NA,TRBD2,TGTGCCAGCAGCCTACGACTAGCGGGGGGGGATGGGCAGTTCTTC,CASSLRLAGGDGQFF